The 27 T cell receptor beta chains below come from one sample, sequenced in a study of spatial heterogeneity in lung cancer. One entry per CDR3 protein results from TCRdb running MiXCR on the 5' RACE reads. The sample has under 75,000 distinct CDR3 sequences; roughly 14% are singletons. Time point in this sample: sample taken at primary tumor resection. The study sequenced unsorted whole RNA from tumor, nontumor lung or frozen PBMC. The sample consisted of PBMCs, taken at surgery. All receptors come from a male donor with early-stage non-small cell lung cancer.

This chain uses TRBV7-2 with TRBJ2-5; possible D gene TRBD1, 5 bases. Deletions cut 9 bases from V and 0 bases from J, with 11 bases between. Germline V CDR1 and CDR2: SGHTA, FQGNSA. The CDR3 loop spans 13 amino acids. This CDR3 is CASGTGNQETQYF. DNA for the CDR3: TGTGCCAGTGGAACAGGCAACCAAGAGACCCAGTACTTC. The full variable domain, rest sourced from reference TRBV7-2 and TRBJ2-5, is GAGVSQSPSNKVTEKGKDVELRCDPISGHTALYWYRQSLGQGLEFLIYFQGNSAPDKSGLPSDRFSAERTGGSVSTLTIQRTQQEDSAVYLCASGTGNQETQYFGPGTRLLVL.

The rearrangement joins TRBV9 to TRBJ2-2; D gene uncertain. The CDR3 is made up of 16 amino acids. Germline loops: CDR1 SGDLS, CDR2 YYNGEE. The V end was cut by 0 bases, the J end by 2 bases, with 11 bases between. The CDR3 sequence: CASSVGAGFNTGELFF. The CDR3 DNA reads TGTGCCAGCAGCGTAGGGGCCGGGTTTAACACCGGGGAGCTGTTTTTT.

The sample holds a few counts of this clonotype. The V call is TRBV7-2, the J call TRBJ2-3, with 7 bases lining up with TRBD2. This CDR3 has 16 residues. J was trimmed by 1 base and V by 7 bases; bases with no gene match: 11. Germline V lookup: CDR1 SGHTA, CDR2 FQGNSA. The CDR3 protein is CASKYRLASGTDTQYF. CDR3 DNA: TGTGCCAGCAAATATCGACTAGCCTCCGGCACAGATACGCAGTATTTT.

This clonotype was observed a handful of times. The chain links TRBV6-2 or TRBV6-3 to TRBJ1-5; TRBD1 is a possible D gene (5 bases). Germline V gene sequence: CDR1 MNHEY, CDR2 SVGEGT. There are 12 residues in the CDR3. Trimming cost V 6 bases and J 4 bases, with 7 bases left between them. The DNA of the CDR3 is TGTGCCAGCAGGGGGACTAATCAGCCCCAGCATTTT. Amino acids: CASRGTNQPQHF.

This clonotype was seen a handful of times. V is TRBV4-1 and J is TRBJ2-2, with D possibly matching TRBD2 (6 bases). This CDR3 spans 16 amino acids. Trimming left V 6 bases short and J 5 bases short, with 19 bases between. The germline CDR1 and CDR2 sequences are MGHRA and YSYEKL. The CDR3 here is CASRSGGDPGTGELFF. The CDR3 bases are TGCGCCAGCAGGTCCGGAGGGGATCCTGGGACCGGGGAGCTGTTTTTT.

This clonotype appeared a few times. V usage is TRBV6-5 and J usage is TRBJ2-7, with 8 positions matching TRBD2. The V and J ends lost 4 bases and 4 bases, in that order; junction bases with no gene match: 12. This CDR3 has 16 residues. Germline V gene lookup returns CDR1 MNHEY and CDR2 SVGAGI. The CDR3 nucleotides are TGTGCCAGCAGTTCGGGGGGGACCTGGAAGGAATACGAGCAGTACTTC. Its protein is CASSSGGTWKEYEQYF.

The chain carries TRBV5-1 and TRBJ2-3, with D possibly TRBD1 on 6 matching bases. Germline V gives CDR1 SGHRS, CDR2 YFSETQ. V gave up 0 bases and J gave up 4 bases, with 15 bases separating them. The CDR3 has 16 residues. CDR3 in amino acids: CASSLGAGDGSDTQYF. DNA for the CDR3: TGCGCCAGCAGCTTGGGCGCAGGGGACGGGTCAGATACGCAGTATTTT. The full variable domain, rest sourced from reference TRBV5-1 and TRBJ2-3, is KAGVTQTPRYLIKTRGQQVTLSCSPISGHRSVSWYQQTPGQGLQFLFEYFSETQRNKGNFPGRFSGRQFSNSRSEMNVSTLELGDSALYLCASSLGAGDGSDTQYFGPGTRLTVL.

There are many counts of this clonotype. The chain carries TRBV5-1 and TRBJ2-1; 7 positions agree with TRBD2. CDR1 SGHRS and CDR2 YFSETQ come from the germline V gene. The length of the CDR3 is 15 residues. With V trimmed by 0 bases and J by 2 bases, 2 bases remained unmatched. CDR3 DNA: TGCGCCAGCAGCTTGGTAAGCGGGGCCTACAATGAGCAGTTCTTC. Protein: CASSLVSGAYNEQFF.

This clonotype was counted many times. The chain links TRBV12-3 or TRBV12-4 to TRBJ2-7; D not certain. V was trimmed by 6 bases and J by 3 bases, leaving 18 bases between them. This CDR3 is built from 15 residues. The chain's CDR3 is CASSFDPRSIYEQYF. The CDR3 region has the DNA TGTGCCAGCAGCTTCGACCCCCGGAGCATCTACGAGCAGTACTTC.

This clonotype occurred a few times. The rearrangement links TRBV20-1 to TRBJ1-5, with 7 positions matching TRBD1. Losses at the gene ends were 3 bases for V and 0 bases for J; bases not matched to a gene: 14. CDR1 DFQATT and CDR2 SNEGSKA come from the germline V gene (reference sequence). The length of the CDR3 is 18 residues. CDR3 loop: CSASGTETLIVSNQPQHF. DNA for the CDR3: TGCAGTGCTAGCGGGACAGAAACCCTGATTGTTAGCAATCAGCCCCAGCATTTT.

This clonotype was detected a few times. The chain combines TRBV18 with TRBJ1-4; TRBD1 is a possible D gene (6 bases). From germline, CDR1 is KGHSH and CDR2 LQKENI. This CDR3 has 15 residues. Between the trimmed V and J ends, which lost 6 bases and 0 bases, there was a span of 11 bases. This CDR3 reads CASSPGASTNEKLFF. CDR3 DNA sequence: TGTGCCAGCTCTCCAGGGGCGTCAACTAATGAAAAACTGTTTTTT. Based on the CDR3 plus reference TRBV18 and TRBJ1-4, the full variable domain is NAGVMQNPRHLVRRRGQEARLRCSPMKGHSHVYWYRQLPEEGLKFMVYLQKENIIDESGMPKERFSAEFPKEGPSILRIQQVVRGDSAAYFCASSPGASTNEKLFFGSGTQLSVL.

This clonotype has at least ten counts. The rearrangement joins TRBV7-2 to TRBJ2-1; unclear D gene. The CDR3 loop spans 14 amino acids. Per the germline V gene, CDR1 is SGHTA and CDR2 is FQGNSA. The V end lost 1 base, the J end lost 0 bases, and 4 bases lay between the germline ends. For the CDR3, the DNA is TGTGCCAGCAGCTTAGAGGGCTCCTACAATGAGCAGTTCTTC. This codes for CASSLEGSYNEQFF.

The chain links TRBV20-1 to TRBJ2-5; 10 bases are shared with TRBD2. CDR1 is DFQATT and CDR2 is SNEGSKA in the germline V gene (reference sequence). The ends lost 3 bases at V and 4 bases at J; junction bases unmatched: 5. This CDR3 has 14 residues. The chain's CDR3 is CSASRPSGRETQYF. CDR3 nucleotides: TGCAGTGCTAGCCGGCCTAGCGGGAGAGAGACCCAGTACTTC.

The genes are TRBV5-4 and TRBJ2-7; TRBD1 matches 10 bases. The V gene end was trimmed by 4 bases and the J gene end by 1 base; junction bases not matched to a gene: 8. CDR1 is SGHNT and CDR2 is YYREEE in the germline V gene (reference sequence). There are 16 residues in the CDR3. The CDR3 nucleotides are TGTGCCAGCAGCATTGTGACAGGGGGCCCTTCCTACGAGCAGTACTTC. This gives the protein CASSIVTGGPSYEQYF.

This rearrangement joins TRBV12-3 or TRBV12-4 to TRBJ1-2; no reliable D call. This CDR3 comprises 16 residues. The ends were cut back, 5 bases at V and 0 bases at J, with 16 bases in the middle. The CDR3 region has the DNA TGTGCCAGCAGTCTTAAAGGACGTGGAGCTAACTATGGCTACACCTTC. It codes for CASSLKGRGANYGYTF.

This sequence joins TRBV16 and TRBJ2-1, with TRBD1 as a possible D gene (5 bases). V lost 0 bases, J lost 0 bases, and 9 bases lay in between. The CDR3 totals 16 residues. Germline V gene data show CDR1 as KGHSY and CDR2 as FQNENV. The chain's CDR3 is CASSQSGAYSYNEQFF. The CDR3 nucleotides read TGTGCCAGCAGCCAATCTGGGGCTTACTCCTACAATGAGCAGTTCTTC.

V usage is TRBV18 and J usage is TRBJ1-1; weak D call: TRBD1 (6 bases). The germline V and J ends were trimmed by 2 bases and 8 bases, with 12 bases remaining between them. CDR3 size: 13 residues. The germline V gene has CDR1 KGHSH and CDR2 LQKENI. The CDR3 bases are TGTGCCAGCTCACCAAAGGAAACAGGGGAAGCTTTCTTT. Translating gives CASSPKETGEAFF.

The chain has TRBV7-3 and TRBJ2-7, with D perhaps being TRBD1 or TRBD2 (5 bases each). Trimming removed 2 bases from V and 3 bases from J, with 14 bases in between. Germline CDR1 reads SGHTA; CDR2 reads FQGTGA. The CDR3 is 15 amino acids. The CDR3 nucleotides read TGTGCCAGCAGCTTAGCCGGGACGTCTGACTACGAGCAGTACTTC. It encodes CASSLAGTSDYEQYF.

The V and J genes are TRBV6-5 and TRBJ1-1; the D gene is possibly TRBD1 (6 bases). The length of the CDR3 is 16 residues. V was shortened by 5 bases and J by 6 bases, with 22 bases between the two germline ends. The germline gives CDR1 MNHEY, CDR2 SVGAGI. Here the CDR3 DNA reads TGTGCCAGCAGTAAACGGGGGCGCGATAAGGCCCCTGAAGCTTTCTTT. Translated, it gives CASSKRGRDKAPEAFF.

This chain joins TRBV19 and TRBJ2-1, with D perhaps matching TRBD1 (6 bases). Germline lookup yields CDR1 LNHDA and CDR2 SQIVND (reference sequence). V lost 10 bases and J lost 3, with 13 bases in between. The CDR3 runs to 13 residues. In DNA form, the CDR3 reads TGTGCCACCGCTCCACAGGGCTACAATGAGCAGTTCTTC. It yields the protein CATAPQGYNEQFF.

The chain uses TRBV11-2 and TRBJ2-3; 8 nucleotides match TRBD2. The CDR3 loop spans 15 amino acids. Germline loops: CDR1 SGHAT, CDR2 FQNNGV. J gave up 5 bases and V 1 base, and 5 bases lay outside the gene matches. The CDR3 nucleotides are TGTGCCAGCAGCTTAGCGGGAGGGCCTGGAGATACGCAGTATTTT. Amino acid sequence: CASSLAGGPGDTQYF.

At least ten counts were recorded for this clonotype. The V and J genes are TRBV11-2 and TRBJ2-3; 14 bases agree with TRBD2. The CDR3 is made up of 18 amino acids. The germline CDR1 and CDR2 sequences are SGHAT and FQNNGV. With V trimmed by 5 bases and J by 4 bases, 11 bases remained unmatched. CDR3 sequence (DNA): TGTGCCAGCAGCACTATTTGGACTAGCGGGAGGATCTCAGATACGCAGTATTTT. This gives the protein CASSTIWTSGRISDTQYF.

Only a few counts were recorded for this clonotype. The chain employs TRBV7-6 and TRBJ2-7; 9 positions match TRBD1. This CDR3 is built from 15 residues. Unmatched junction bases numbered 9, after V lost 3 bases and J lost 6 bases. The germline V gene encodes CDR1 SGHVS and CDR2 FNYEAQ. CDR3 coding DNA: TGTGCCAGCAGCTTGGTACAGGGGGCGATGGGCGAGCAGTACTTC. Its protein product is CASSLVQGAMGEQYF.

This clonotype was seen a handful of times. CDR3 DNA: TGTGCCTGGAGCCTCGAGGACTCTGAAGCTTTCTTT. As protein: CAWSLEDSEAFF. The V gene is TRBV30, the J gene TRBJ1-1; no clear D gene. Germline V gives CDR1 GTSNPN, CDR2 SVGIG (reference sequence). This CDR3 is built from 12 residues. The V gene lost 3 bases and the J gene lost 6 bases, with 11 bases spanning the gap.

This chain links TRBV6-2 or TRBV6-3 with TRBJ1-5; D gene uncertain. Trimming removed 2 bases at V and 0 bases at J, with 5 bases between. Per the germline V gene, CDR1 is MNHEY and CDR2 is SVGEGT. The CDR3 extends over 14 amino acids. Written as DNA, the CDR3 is TGTGCCAGCAGTTACCGGTATAGCAATCAGCCCCAGCATTTT. Amino acid sequence: CASSYRYSNQPQHF.

The chain uses TRBV20-1 and TRBJ2-3; 7 bases agree with TRBD2. The length of the CDR3 is 13 residues. Per the germline V gene, CDR1 is DFQATT and CDR2 is SNEGSKA (reference sequence). The CDR3, as DNA: TGCAGCACCTCCGGCGGGAGAGCAAATACGCAGTATTTT. This encodes CSTSGGRANTQYF.

The chain combines TRBV3-1 with TRBJ1-1; D is unclear. CDR3 length: 15 residues. Germline V gene sequence: CDR1 LGHDT, CDR2 YNNKEL (reference sequence). Trimming left V 0 bases short and J 6 bases short, with 14 bases between. CDR3 residues: CASSQDRDVGSEAFF. DNA for the CDR3: TGTGCCAGCAGCCAAGATAGGGATGTCGGCTCTGAAGCTTTCTTT.